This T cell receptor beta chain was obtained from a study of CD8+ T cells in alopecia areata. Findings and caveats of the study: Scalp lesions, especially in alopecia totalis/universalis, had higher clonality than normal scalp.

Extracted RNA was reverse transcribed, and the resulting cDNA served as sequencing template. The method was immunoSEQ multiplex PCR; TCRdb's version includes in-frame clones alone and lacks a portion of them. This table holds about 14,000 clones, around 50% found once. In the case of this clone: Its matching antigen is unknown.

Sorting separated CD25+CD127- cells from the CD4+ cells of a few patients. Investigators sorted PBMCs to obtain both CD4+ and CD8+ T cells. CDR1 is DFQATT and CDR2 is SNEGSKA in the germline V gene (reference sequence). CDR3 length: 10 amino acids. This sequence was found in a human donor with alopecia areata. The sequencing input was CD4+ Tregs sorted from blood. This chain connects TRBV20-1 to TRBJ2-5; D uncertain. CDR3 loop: CSPTGETQYF. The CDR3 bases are TGCAGCCCTACCGGAGAGACCCAGTACTTC.